This is a list of T cell receptor beta chains from one sample in a study of cytomegalovirus exposure and HLA in healthy donors. The assay was immunoSEQ multiplex PCR, and TCRdb's table has in-frame clones only and misses some. The data show roughly 100,000 clones, with more than 9.5% seen just once and roughly a sixth held by the top ten. Sequences were obtained from PBMCs. The origin of the receptors is a man aged 35-49 years in good health and CMV-seropositive. The CDR3 runs from the conserved cysteine through the conserved F or W. Each record gives: CDR3 DNA, CDR3 protein, CDR3 length, D gene, V gene, clone size, J gene. A D gene is named only where the DNA matches it firmly. Clone size is shown for a subset of rows, as once, few, many or a class of expanded clone.

CDR3 DNA: TGCGCCAGCAGCTGGGGGGCAACCGGGACAGGCCGCTACGAGCAGTACTTC
CDR3 protein: CASSWGATGTGRYEQYF
CDR3 length: 17
D gene: TRBD1
V gene: TRBV5-1
clone size: few
J gene: TRBJ2-7

CDR3 DNA: TGTGCCTCACAGGTGGGAACTAGCACAGATACGCAGTATTTT
CDR3 protein: CASQVGTSTDTQYF
CDR3 length: 14
D gene: .
V gene: TRBV2
clone size: .
J gene: TRBJ2-3

CDR3 DNA: TGTGCCAGCAGTGGGACAGGGGGCTTGACCAAAAACATTCAGTACTTC
CDR3 protein: CASSGTGGLTKNIQYF
CDR3 length: 16
D gene: TRBD1
V gene: TRBV28
clone size: .
J gene: TRBJ2-4

CDR3 DNA: TGTGCCAGCAGTCCGGCCGGGACTGCGTACGAGCAGTACTTC
CDR3 protein: CASSPAGTAYEQYF
CDR3 length: 14
D gene: .
V gene: TRBV6-5
clone size: few
J gene: TRBJ2-7

CDR3 DNA: TGCGCCAGCAGCTTTTCTACGGGACAGGGTGCCGGGGAGCTGTTTTTT
CDR3 protein: CASSFSTGQGAGELFF
CDR3 length: 16
D gene: TRBD1
V gene: TRBV5-1
clone size: .
J gene: TRBJ2-2

CDR3 DNA: TGTGCCAGCAGCTTAACACCGAACTACGAGCAGTACTTC
CDR3 protein: CASSLTPNYEQYF
CDR3 length: 13
D gene: .
V gene: TRBV7-9
clone size: once
J gene: TRBJ2-7

CDR3 DNA: TGTGCCAGCAGCTTTTCAGGGAGGCGGAATGAGCAGTTCTTC
CDR3 protein: CASSFSGRRNEQFF
CDR3 length: 14
D gene: .
V gene: TRBV11-2
clone size: few
J gene: TRBJ2-1

CDR3 DNA: TGTGCCAGCAGGTCCGGGACTAGGAGCTCCTACGAGCAGTACTTC
CDR3 protein: CASRSGTRSSYEQYF
CDR3 length: 15
D gene: TRBD2
V gene: TRBV6-5
clone size: .
J gene: TRBJ2-7

CDR3 DNA: TGTGCCAGTAGTCCTATACCGGCAGGGAACACTGAAGCTTTCTTT
CDR3 protein: CASSPIPAGNTEAFF
CDR3 length: 15
D gene: .
V gene: TRBV19
clone size: .
J gene: TRBJ1-1

CDR3 DNA: TGCAGCGTCCAGACAGGCCCCCAAGAGGCCCAGTACTTC
CDR3 protein: CSVQTGPQEAQYF
CDR3 length: 13
D gene: .
V gene: TRBV29-1
clone size: few
J gene: TRBJ2-5

CDR3 DNA: TGTGCCAGTAGTATAAGGACAGGGGCTGAAAAACTGTTTTTT
CDR3 protein: CASSIRTGAEKLFF
CDR3 length: 14
D gene: TRBD1
V gene: TRBV19
clone size: few
J gene: TRBJ1-4

CDR3 DNA: TGTGCCAGCAGGCCCGGGACTAGTTCCGAGACCCAGTACTTC
CDR3 protein: CASRPGTSSETQYF
CDR3 length: 14
D gene: TRBD2
V gene: TRBV5-4
clone size: .
J gene: TRBJ2-5

CDR3 DNA: TGTGCCAGCAGTTCCCTAGCGGGAGATTCGAAGCAGTTCTTC
CDR3 protein: CASSSLAGDSKQFF
CDR3 length: 14
D gene: TRBD2
V gene: TRBV27
clone size: .
J gene: TRBJ2-1

CDR3 DNA: TGTGCCAGCAGCTTGGGGGCAGGGAACGGAGGGCGGGAAAAACTGTTTTTT
CDR3 protein: CASSLGAGNGGREKLFF
CDR3 length: 17
D gene: .
V gene: TRBV5-4
clone size: .
J gene: TRBJ1-4

CDR3 DNA: TGTGCCAGCAGTGAGGTGACAGGGGAGCGTAATGAAAAACTGTTTTTT
CDR3 protein: CASSEVTGERNEKLFF
CDR3 length: 16
D gene: TRBD1
V gene: TRBV6-1
clone size: few
J gene: TRBJ1-4

CDR3 DNA: TGTGCCAGCAGCTACGGGACAGGGGGGATCAATGAAAAACTGTTTTTT
CDR3 protein: CASSYGTGGINEKLFF
CDR3 length: 16
D gene: TRBD1
V gene: TRBV7-9
clone size: few
J gene: TRBJ1-4

CDR3 DNA: TGCAGCGTAGACAGGGTAGGCACTGAAGCTTTCTTT
CDR3 protein: CSVDRVGTEAFF
CDR3 length: 12
D gene: TRBD1
V gene: TRBV29-1
clone size: few
J gene: TRBJ1-1

CDR3 DNA: TGTGCCAGCAGTGCCCTAAAAAGTAACACTGAAGCTTTCTTT
CDR3 protein: CASSALKSNTEAFF
CDR3 length: 14
D gene: .
V gene: TRBV2
clone size: .
J gene: TRBJ1-1

CDR3 DNA: TGTGCCAGTAGCCAAGCGGGGAGCTCCTACGAGCAGTACTTC
CDR3 protein: CASSQAGSSYEQYF
CDR3 length: 14
D gene: TRBD2
V gene: TRBV19
clone size: .
J gene: TRBJ2-7

CDR3 DNA: TGTGCCAGCAGTGAATCAACAGGGGCTGAGAACACTGAAGCTTTCTTT
CDR3 protein: CASSESTGAENTEAFF
CDR3 length: 16
D gene: TRBD1
V gene: TRBV25-1
clone size: .
J gene: TRBJ1-1